Below, one T cell receptor beta chain is given with its context. The record originates from a study of CD8 T cells in Susac syndrome. An input of about 0.5 to 1 ug of RNA was subjected to reverse transcription using random hexamers. A single record per CDR3 protein comes from TCRdb applying MiXCR to the immunoSEQ multiplex PCR reads. Of about 150,000 distinct CDR3 sequences in the sample, roughly 96% are singletons; the top ten hold roughly 0.16%. Germline CDR1 SGDLS, CDR2 YYNGEE. V was trimmed by 3 bases and J by 5 bases, leaving 13 bases between them. The CDR3 is 14 amino acids. The chain carries TRBV9 and TRBJ2-3; D uncertain. The sequence derives from a human donor with Susac syndrome. The sample taken for sequencing was CD4+ T cells from PBMCs. As DNA, the CDR3 is TGTGCCAGCAGCGGACCGTACGGTGGAGATACGCAGTATTTT. Its protein product is CASSGPYGGDTQYF.